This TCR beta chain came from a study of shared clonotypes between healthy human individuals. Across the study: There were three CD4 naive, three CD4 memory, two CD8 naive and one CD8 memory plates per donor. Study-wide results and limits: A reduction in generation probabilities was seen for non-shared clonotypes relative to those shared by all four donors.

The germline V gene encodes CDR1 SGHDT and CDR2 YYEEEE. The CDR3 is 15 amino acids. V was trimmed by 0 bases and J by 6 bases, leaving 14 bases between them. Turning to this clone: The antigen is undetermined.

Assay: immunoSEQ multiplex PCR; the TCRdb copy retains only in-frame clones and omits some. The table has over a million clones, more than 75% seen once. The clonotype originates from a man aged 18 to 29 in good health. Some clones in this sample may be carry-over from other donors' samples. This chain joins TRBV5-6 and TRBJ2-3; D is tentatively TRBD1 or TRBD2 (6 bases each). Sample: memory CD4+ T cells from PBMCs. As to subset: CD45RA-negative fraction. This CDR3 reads CASSLGNQGRDTQYF. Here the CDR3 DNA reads TGTGCCAGCAGCTTGGGAAACCAGGGGAGGGATACGCAGTATTTT.